These 9 T cell receptor beta chains were all obtained from the same sample, sequenced in a study of identical twins. One entry per CDR3 protein results from TCRdb running MiXCR on the 5' RACE reads. The data hold 1.5 million to 2 million distinct CDR3 sequences, with about 32% observed a single time. The specimen sequenced was cord blood. The receptors originated from a newborn girl in good health.

As to this clonotype: This sequence may be a read error, since a much larger clone differs from it by one base. This sequence joins TRBV20-1 and TRBJ2-3; 10 bases agree with TRBD2. CDR1 and CDR2 (germline): DFQATT, SNEGSKA (reference sequence). The length of the CDR3 is 16 residues. The CDR3 DNA follows: TGCAATGCTAGAACGCGACTAGCGGGCTTACCAGATACGCAGTATTTT. It encodes CNARTRLAGLPDTQYF.

This clonotype has only a few counts. The V and J genes are TRBV7-2 and TRBJ2-4; the D gene could be TRBD1 or TRBD2 (5 bases each). V lost 5 bases and J lost 5, with 13 bases in between. Per the germline V gene, CDR1 is SGHTA and CDR2 is FQGNSA. The length of the CDR3 is 14 residues. The CDR3, as DNA: TGTGCCAGCAGCCCTGGAAGGGACCAAAACATTCAGTACTTC. Protein product: CASSPGRDQNIQYF.

The chain employs TRBV27 and TRBJ2-7; TRBD1 might be the D (5 bases). V was trimmed by 3 bases and J by 7 bases, leaving 22 bases between them. This CDR3 region has 16 residues. Germline V gene data show CDR1 as MNHEY and CDR2 as SMNVEV (reference sequence). Written as DNA, the CDR3 is TGTGCCAGCAGTTTGGGGCGGAAGGGATCTGGCAATGAGCAGTACTTC. Its translation is CASSLGRKGSGNEQYF.

V gene TRBV5-1 combines with J gene TRBJ1-4, with D unresolved. Germline V gene sequence: CDR1 SGHRS, CDR2 YFSETQ. This CDR3 spans 14 amino acids. Trimming cost V 0 bases and J 7 bases, with 10 bases left between them. CDR3 loop: CASSLEGSREKLFF. As DNA, the CDR3 is TGCGCCAGCAGCTTGGAGGGCAGTCGTGAAAAACTGTTTTTT.

There are many counts of this clonotype. The rearrangement uses TRBV29-1 and TRBJ2-4; no clear D gene. Deletions cut 4 bases from V and 0 bases from J, with 7 bases between. The CDR3 sequence is 13 residues long. CDR1 is SQVTM and CDR2 is ANQGSEA in the germline V gene. The CDR3 sequence: CSVVWTAKNIQYF. The CDR3 DNA follows: TGCAGCGTTGTGTGGACAGCCAAAAACATTCAGTACTTC. The full variable domain, in which reference TRBV29-1 and TRBJ2-4 provide the parts outside the CDR3, is SAVISQKPSRDICQRGTSLTIQCQVDSQVTMMFWYRQQPGQSLTLIATANQGSEATYESGFVIDKFPISRPNLTFSTLTVSNMSPEDSSIYLCSVVWTAKNIQYFGAGTRLSVL.

CDR3 sequence reads: CSAPGTGRYNQPQHF. The CDR3 DNA follows: TGCAGTGCCCCAGGGACGGGGAGATACAATCAGCCCCAGCATTTT. The gene calls are TRBV20-1 and TRBJ1-5; D is perhaps TRBD1 (5 bases). This CDR3 region has 15 residues. V was pared by 6 bases and J by 3 bases, with 18 bases between. Germline V gives CDR1 DFQATT, CDR2 SNEGSKA (reference sequence).

The rearrangement uses TRBV10-3 and TRBJ1-5; D is undetermined. Trimming removed 3 bases from V and 5 bases from J, with 5 bases in between. Germline values: CDR1 ENHRY, CDR2 SYGVKD. This CDR3 region has 12 residues. DNA of the CDR3: TGTGCCATCAGTGAACCACATCAGCCCCAGCATTTT. It translates to CAISEPHQPQHF.

This clonotype occurred once. The chain is built from TRBV20-1 and TRBJ2-5, with D perhaps matching TRBD1 (6 bases). The CDR3 totals 14 residues. Germline CDR1 reads DFQATT; CDR2 reads SNEGSKA (reference sequence). V was trimmed by 4 bases and J by 1 base, leaving 13 bases between them. CDR3 protein: CSAIRQVRQETQYF. CDR3 DNA sequence: TGCAGTGCTATACGACAGGTGCGCCAAGAGACCCAGTACTTC.

This clonotype has a count of ten or more. The chain employs TRBV5-1 and TRBJ2-3; 11 bases map to TRBD1. The CDR3 has 18 amino acids. V lost 2 bases to trimming and J lost 2 bases; unmatched junction nucleotides: 10. Per germline, CDR1 SGHRS and CDR2 YFSETQ. CDR3 in amino acids: CASSFYYRTGGITDTQYF. The CDR3 region has the DNA TGCGCCAGCAGCTTCTATTATCGGACAGGGGGCATCACAGATACGCAGTATTTT.